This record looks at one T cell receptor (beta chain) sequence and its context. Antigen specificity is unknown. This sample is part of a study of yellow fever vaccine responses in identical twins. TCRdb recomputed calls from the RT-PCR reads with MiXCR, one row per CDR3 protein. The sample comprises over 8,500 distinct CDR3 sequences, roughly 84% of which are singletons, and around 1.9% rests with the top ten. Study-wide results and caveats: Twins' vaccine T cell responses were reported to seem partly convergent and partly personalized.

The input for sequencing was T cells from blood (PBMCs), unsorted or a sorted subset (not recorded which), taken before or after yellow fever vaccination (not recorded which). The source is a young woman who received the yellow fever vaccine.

In DNA, the CDR3 is TGCAGTGCTAGAGATTTTGTTGGGACGAGAGCCGTAAACATTCAGTACTTC. Protein product: CSARDFVGTRAVNIQYF. The V gene is TRBV20-1, the J gene TRBJ2-4, with D possibly called TRBD1 or TRBD2 (5 bases each). Germline lookup yields CDR1 DFQATT and CDR2 SNEGSKA (reference sequence). Trimming removed 0 bases at V and 6 bases at J, with 21 bases between. The CDR3 has 17 amino acids.